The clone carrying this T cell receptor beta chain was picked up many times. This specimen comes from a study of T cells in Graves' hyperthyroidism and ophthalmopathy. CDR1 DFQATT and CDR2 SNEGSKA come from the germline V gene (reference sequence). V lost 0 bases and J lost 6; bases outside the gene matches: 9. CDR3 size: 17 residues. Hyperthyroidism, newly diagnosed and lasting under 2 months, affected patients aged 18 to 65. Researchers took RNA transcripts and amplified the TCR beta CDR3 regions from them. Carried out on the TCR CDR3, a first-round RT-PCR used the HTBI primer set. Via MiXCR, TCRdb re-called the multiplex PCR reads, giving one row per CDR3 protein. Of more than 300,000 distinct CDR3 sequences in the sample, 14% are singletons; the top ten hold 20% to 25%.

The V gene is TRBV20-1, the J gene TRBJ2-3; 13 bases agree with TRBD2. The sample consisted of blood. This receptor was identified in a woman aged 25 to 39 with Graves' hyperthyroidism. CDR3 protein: CSARDTSGRVRHDTQYF. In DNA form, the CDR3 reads TGCAGTGCTAGAGACACTAGCGGGAGGGTACGTCATGATACGCAGTATTTT.